This TCR beta chain emerged from a study of regulatory T cells in long-lasting Graves disease. This clonotype was seen at least ten times. As for time point: persistent/refractory GD, antithyroid drugs over 5 years with positive TRAb. The TCR library was prepared using RNA isolated from PBMCs. The CDR3 totals 17 residues. With V trimmed by 3 bases and J by 5 bases, 12 bases remained unmatched. Germline V CDR1 and CDR2: SGHTA, FQGNSA. The TCR beta library used iRepertoire HTBI primers with Arm-PCR amplification of CDR3. Each CDR3 protein is one row after TCRdb ran MiXCR on the multiplex PCR reads. The data contain fewer than 450,000 distinct CDR3 sequences, about 20% of them seen just once; the ten biggest clones take up about 26%.

The receptor comes from a female donor with Graves disease. Sequenced material: peripheral blood mononuclear cells (PBMCs), taken when the disease was refractory, from a patient treated with antithyroid drugs. This chain uses TRBV7-2 with TRBJ2-7, with TRBD1 matching over 11 bases. The DNA of the CDR3 is TGTGCCAGCAGCTTTCCCGTCGGACAGGGGGCGGTCAACGAGCAGTACTTC. Its protein is CASSFPVGQGAVNEQYF.